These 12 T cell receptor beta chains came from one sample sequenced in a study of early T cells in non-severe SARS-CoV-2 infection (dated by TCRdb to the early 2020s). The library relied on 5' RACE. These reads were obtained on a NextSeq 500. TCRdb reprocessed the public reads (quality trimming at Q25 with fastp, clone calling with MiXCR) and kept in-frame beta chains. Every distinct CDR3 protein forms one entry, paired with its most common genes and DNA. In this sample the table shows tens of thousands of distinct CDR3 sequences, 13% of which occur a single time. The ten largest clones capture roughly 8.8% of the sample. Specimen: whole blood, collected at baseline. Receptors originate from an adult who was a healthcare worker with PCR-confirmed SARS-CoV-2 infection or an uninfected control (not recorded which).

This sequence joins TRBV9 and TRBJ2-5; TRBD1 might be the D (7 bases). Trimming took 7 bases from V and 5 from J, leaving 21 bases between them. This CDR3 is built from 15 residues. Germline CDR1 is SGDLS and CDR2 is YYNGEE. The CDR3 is CASGYSGGGQETQYF. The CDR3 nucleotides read TGTGCCAGCGGATATTCTGGAGGGGGCCAGGAGACCCAGTACTTC.

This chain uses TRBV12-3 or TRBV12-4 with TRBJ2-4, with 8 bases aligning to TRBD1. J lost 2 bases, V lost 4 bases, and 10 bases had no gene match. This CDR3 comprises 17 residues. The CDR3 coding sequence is TGTGCCAGCAGTTCAGGGGGCCTAGGGGGGACCAAAAACATTCAGTACTTC. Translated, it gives CASSSGGLGGTKNIQYF.

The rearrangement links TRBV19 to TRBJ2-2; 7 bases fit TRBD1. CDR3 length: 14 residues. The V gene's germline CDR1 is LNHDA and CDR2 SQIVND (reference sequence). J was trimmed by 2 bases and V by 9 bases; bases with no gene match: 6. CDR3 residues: CASTQGPNTGELFF. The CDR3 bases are TGTGCCAGCACACAGGGGCCAAACACCGGGGAGCTGTTTTTT.

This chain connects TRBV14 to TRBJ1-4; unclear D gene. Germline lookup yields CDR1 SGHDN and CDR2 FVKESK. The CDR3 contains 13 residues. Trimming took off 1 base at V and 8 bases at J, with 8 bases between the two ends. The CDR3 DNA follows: TGTGCCAGCAGCCAAGGGTGGGGAGAAAAACTGTTTTTT. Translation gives CASSQGWGEKLFF.

Here the CDR3 reads CATSRPSGGGYNEQFF. In DNA, the CDR3 is TGTGCCACCAGCAGACCCAGCGGGGGGGGCTACAATGAGCAGTTCTTC. The V gene is TRBV15, the J gene TRBJ2-1, with TRBD2 identical over 10 bases. The CDR3 loop spans 16 amino acids. The V gene end was trimmed by 2 bases and the J gene end by 3 bases; junction bases not matched to a gene: 4. The germline V gene encodes CDR1 LNHNV and CDR2 YYDKDF (reference sequence).

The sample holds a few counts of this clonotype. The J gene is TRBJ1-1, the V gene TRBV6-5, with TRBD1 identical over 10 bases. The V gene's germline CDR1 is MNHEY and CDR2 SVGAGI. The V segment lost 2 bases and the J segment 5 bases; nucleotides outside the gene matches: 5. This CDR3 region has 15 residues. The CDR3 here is CASSYPTGGWTEAFF. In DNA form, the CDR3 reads TGTGCCAGCAGTTACCCGACAGGGGGCTGGACTGAAGCTTTCTTT.

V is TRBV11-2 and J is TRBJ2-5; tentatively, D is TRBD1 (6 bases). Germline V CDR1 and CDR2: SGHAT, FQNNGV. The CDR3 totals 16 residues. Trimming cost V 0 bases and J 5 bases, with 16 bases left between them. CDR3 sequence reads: CASSLEPGARLETQYF. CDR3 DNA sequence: TGTGCCAGCAGCTTAGAACCAGGGGCCAGGTTGGAGACCCAGTACTTC.

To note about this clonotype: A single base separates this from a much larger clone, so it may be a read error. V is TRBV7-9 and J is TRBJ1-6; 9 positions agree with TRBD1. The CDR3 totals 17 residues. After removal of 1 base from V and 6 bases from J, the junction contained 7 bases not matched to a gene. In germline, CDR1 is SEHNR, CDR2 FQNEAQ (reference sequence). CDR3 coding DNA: TGTGCCAGCAGCTTAGGGTCCGGGACAGGGACTAATTCACCCCTCCACTTT. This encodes CASSLGSGTGTNSPLHF.

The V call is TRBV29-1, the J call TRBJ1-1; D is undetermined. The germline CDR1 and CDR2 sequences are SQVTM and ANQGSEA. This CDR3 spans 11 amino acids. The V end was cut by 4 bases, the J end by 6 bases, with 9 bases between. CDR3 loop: CSVVQAAEAFF. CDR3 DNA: TGCAGCGTTGTGCAGGCAGCTGAAGCTTTCTTT.

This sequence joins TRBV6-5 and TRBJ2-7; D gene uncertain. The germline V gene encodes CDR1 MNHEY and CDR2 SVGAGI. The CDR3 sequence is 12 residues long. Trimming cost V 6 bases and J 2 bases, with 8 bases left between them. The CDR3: CASSRLTYEQYF. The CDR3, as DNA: TGTGCCAGCAGCCGATTAACCTACGAGCAGTACTTC.

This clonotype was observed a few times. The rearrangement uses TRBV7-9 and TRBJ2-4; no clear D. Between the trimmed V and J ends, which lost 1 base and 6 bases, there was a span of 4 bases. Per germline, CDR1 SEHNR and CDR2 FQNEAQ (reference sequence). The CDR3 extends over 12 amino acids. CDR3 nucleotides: TGTGCCAGCAGCTTAGGTGGAAACATTCAGTACTTC. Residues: CASSLGGNIQYF.

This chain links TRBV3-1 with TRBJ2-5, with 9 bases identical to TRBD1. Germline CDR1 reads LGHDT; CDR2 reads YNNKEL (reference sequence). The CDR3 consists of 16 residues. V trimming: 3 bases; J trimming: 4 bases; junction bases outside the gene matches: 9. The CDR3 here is CASSHLTGGSGETQYF. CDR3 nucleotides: TGTGCCAGCAGCCATCTGACAGGGGGATCCGGAGAGACCCAGTACTTC.